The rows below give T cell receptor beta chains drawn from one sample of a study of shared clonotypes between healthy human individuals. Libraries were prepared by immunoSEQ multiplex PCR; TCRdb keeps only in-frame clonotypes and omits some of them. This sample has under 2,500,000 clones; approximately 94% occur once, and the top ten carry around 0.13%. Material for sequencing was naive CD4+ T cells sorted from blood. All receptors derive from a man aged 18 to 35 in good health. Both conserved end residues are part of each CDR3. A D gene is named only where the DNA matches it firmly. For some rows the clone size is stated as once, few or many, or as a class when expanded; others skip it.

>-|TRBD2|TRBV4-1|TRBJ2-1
CASSPFVSGDTNNEQFF
TGCGCCAGCAGCCCATTTGTAAGCGGGGATACTAACAATGAGCAGTTCTTC
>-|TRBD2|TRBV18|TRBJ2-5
CASSPLAGGAEETQYF
TGTGCCAGCTCACCACTCGCGGGGGGGGCCGAAGAGACCCAGTACTTC
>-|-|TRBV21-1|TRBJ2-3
CASSKKTSGRRGPDTQYF
TGTGCCAGCAGCAAAAAGACTAGCGGGAGGAGGGGCCCGGATACGCAGTATTTT
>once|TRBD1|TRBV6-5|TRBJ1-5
CASRATGGHQPQHF
TGTGCCAGCAGGGCGACAGGGGGCCACCAGCCCCAGCATTTT
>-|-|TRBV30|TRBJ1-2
CAWNRIPQIYGYTF
TGTGCCTGGAATAGGATCCCGCAGATCTATGGCTACACCTTC
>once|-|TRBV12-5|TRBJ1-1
CASGFSWGHNTEAFF
TGTGCTAGTGGTTTCTCCTGGGGGCACAACACTGAAGCTTTCTTT
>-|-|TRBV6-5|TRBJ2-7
CASSSAYEQYF
TGTGCCAGCAGTTCCGCTTACGAGCAGTACTTC
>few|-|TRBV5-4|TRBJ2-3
CASSLSDTQYF
TGTGCCAGCAGCTTGTCAGATACGCAGTATTTT
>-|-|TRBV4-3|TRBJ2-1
CASSQDRAHMFF
TGCGCCAGCAGCCAGGACCGGGCCCACATGTTCTTC
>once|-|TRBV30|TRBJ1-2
CAWTRGIQGYGYTF
TGTGCCTGGACACGCGGGATCCAGGGCTATGGCTACACCTTC
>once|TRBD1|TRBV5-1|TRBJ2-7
CASSLAIGQGTYEQYF
TGCGCCAGCAGCTTGGCCATCGGACAGGGGACCTACGAGCAGTACTTC
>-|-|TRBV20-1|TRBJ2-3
CSAATDTQYF
TGCAGTGCCGCAACAGATACGCAGTATTTT
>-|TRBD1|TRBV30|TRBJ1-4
CAWSVGTGGKLFF
TGTGCCTGGAGTGTAGGGACAGGGGGGAAACTGTTTTTT
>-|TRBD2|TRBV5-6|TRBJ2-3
CASSSLAGGKDTQYF
TGTGCCAGCAGCTCCTTAGCGGGGGGCAAGGATACGCAGTATTTT
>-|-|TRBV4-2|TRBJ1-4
CASSQSEQGSTREKLFF
TGTGCCAGCAGCCAATCGGAACAGGGCTCTACTCGCGAAAAACTGTTTTTT
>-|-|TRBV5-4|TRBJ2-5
CASSGPMAAQETQYF
TGTGCCAGCAGCGGCCCAATGGCAGCTCAAGAGACCCAGTACTTC
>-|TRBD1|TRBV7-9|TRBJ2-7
CASGDRGSPEQYF
TGTGCCAGCGGGGACAGGGGATCCCCCGAGCAGTACTTC
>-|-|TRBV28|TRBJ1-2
CASGHPTSYGYTF
TGTGCCAGCGGACACCCAACCAGCTATGGCTACACCTTC
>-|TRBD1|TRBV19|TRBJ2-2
CASSIDSGTGNAGELFF
TGTGCCAGTAGTATAGACTCCGGGACAGGGAACGCCGGGGAGCTGTTTTTT
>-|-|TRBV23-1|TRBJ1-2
CASSRGRQGPLNSSNYGYTF
TGCGCCAGCAGCCGGGGACGGCAGGGACCACTCAACTCTTCTAACTATGGCTACACCTTC
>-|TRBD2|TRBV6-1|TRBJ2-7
CASSEAGLDHEQYF
TGTGCCAGCAGTGAAGCCGGACTAGACCACGAGCAGTACTTC
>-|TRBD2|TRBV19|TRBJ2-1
CASSIERGYNEQFF
TGTGCCAGTAGTATCGAGCGGGGTTACAATGAGCAGTTCTTC
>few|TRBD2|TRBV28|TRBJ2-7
CASSLWGLAGNEQYF
TGTGCCAGCAGTTTATGGGGACTAGCGGGGAACGAGCAGTACTTC
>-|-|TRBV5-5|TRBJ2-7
CASSLQGSGSYEQYF
TGTGCCAGCAGCTTACAGGGAAGCGGCTCCTACGAGCAGTACTTC
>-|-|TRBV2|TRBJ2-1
CASTRMGSYNEQFF
TGTGCCAGCACTCGAATGGGCTCCTACAATGAGCAGTTCTTC
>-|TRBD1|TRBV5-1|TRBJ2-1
CASSPGTGRWNEQFF
TGCGCCAGCAGCCCCGGGACAGGTCGATGGAATGAGCAGTTCTTC
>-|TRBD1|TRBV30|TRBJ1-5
CAWSSRRTGDNQPQHF
TGTGCCTGGAGTTCACGTCGGACAGGTGACAATCAGCCCCAGCATTTT
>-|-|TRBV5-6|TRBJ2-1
CASSLRQRGSSYNEQFF
TGTGCCAGCAGCTTGAGGCAGCGCGGAAGCTCCTACAATGAGCAGTTCTTC
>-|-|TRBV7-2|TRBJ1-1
CATIKPGEATEAFF
TGTGCCACGATAAAACCGGGGGAGGCCACTGAAGCTTTCTTT
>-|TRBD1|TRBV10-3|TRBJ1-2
CAIRSSGQGSYGYTF
TGTGCCATCAGAAGCTCGGGACAGGGTTCCTATGGCTACACCTTC
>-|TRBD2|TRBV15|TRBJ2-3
CATSRTLAGGDTQYF
TGTGCCACCAGCAGGACACTAGCGGGGGGAGATACGCAGTATTTT
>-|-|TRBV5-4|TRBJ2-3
CASSLRLGGDTDTQYF
TGTGCCAGCAGCTTGAGGTTGGGGGGAGACACAGATACGCAGTATTTT
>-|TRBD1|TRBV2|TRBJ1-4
CASSKGQPNEKLFF
TGTGCCAGCAGTAAGGGACAGCCTAATGAAAAACTGTTTTTT
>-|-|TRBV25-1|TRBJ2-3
CASRLPSTDTQYF
TGTGCCAGCAGGCTCCCTAGCACAGATACGCAGTATTTT
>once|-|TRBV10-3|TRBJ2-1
CARGDSGVHEQFF
TGTGCCAGAGGGGACTCGGGGGTCCATGAGCAGTTCTTC
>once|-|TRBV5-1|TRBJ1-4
CASSPQGSNGEKLFF
TGCGCCAGCAGCCCCCAGGGGAGTAACGGAGAAAAACTGTTTTTT
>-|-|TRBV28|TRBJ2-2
CASWGNTGELFF
TGTGCCAGCTGGGGAAACACCGGGGAGCTGTTTTTT
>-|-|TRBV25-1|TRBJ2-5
CASTDSRRGETQYF
TGTGCCAGTACCGACTCGCGACGGGGGGAGACCCAGTACTTC
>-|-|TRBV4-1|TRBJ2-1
CASSLGAGQNYNEQFF
TGCGCCAGCAGCCTCGGGGCAGGACAGAACTACAATGAGCAGTTCTTC
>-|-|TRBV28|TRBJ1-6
CASSPSRAGGDSPLHF
TGTGCCAGCAGCCCCTCCCGGGCAGGAGGAGATTCACCCCTCCACTTT
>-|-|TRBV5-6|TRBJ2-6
CASSLEVSGANVLTF
TGTGCCAGCAGCTTGGAAGTCTCTGGGGCCAACGTCCTGACTTTC
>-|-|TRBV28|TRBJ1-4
CASSSGGGANEKLFF
TGTGCCAGCAGTTCCGGGGGAGGGGCTAATGAAAAACTGTTTTTT
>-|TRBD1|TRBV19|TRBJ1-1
CASSTGTGKNTEAFF
TGTGCCAGTAGTACAGGGACAGGAAAGAACACTGAAGCTTTCTTT
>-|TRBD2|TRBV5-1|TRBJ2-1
CASSPGGSGHYEQFF
TGCGCCAGCAGTCCTGGCGGGAGTGGGCATTATGAGCAGTTCTTC
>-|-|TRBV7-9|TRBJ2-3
CASRRAAPNTDTQYF
TGTGCCAGCAGGAGGGCTGCCCCGAACACAGATACGCAGTATTTT
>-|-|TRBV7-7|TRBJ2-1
CASSPGTNEQFF
TGTGCTAGCAGCCCCGGGACGAATGAGCAGTTCTTC
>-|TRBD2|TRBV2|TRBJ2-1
CASRLLSGTFFNEQFF
TGTGCCAGCAGACTATTGAGCGGGACCTTTTTCAATGAGCAGTTCTTC
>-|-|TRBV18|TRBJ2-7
CASSPLGPGDTLYEQYF
TGTGCCAGCTCACCACTGGGGCCAGGGGATACCCTATACGAGCAGTACTTC
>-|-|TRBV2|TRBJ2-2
CASSERGWFAGELFF
TGTGCCAGCAGTGAAAGGGGTTGGTTCGCCGGGGAGCTGTTTTTT
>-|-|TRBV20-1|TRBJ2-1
CSATYNEQFF
TGCAGTGCGACCTACAATGAGCAGTTCTTC
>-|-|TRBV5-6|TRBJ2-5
CASSWRVQGSGETQYF
TGTGCCAGCAGCTGGAGGGTTCAGGGATCGGGAGAGACCCAGTACTTC
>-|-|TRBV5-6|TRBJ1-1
CASSQGFMNTEAFF
TGTGCCAGCAGCCAGGGGTTTATGAACACTGAAGCTTTCTTT
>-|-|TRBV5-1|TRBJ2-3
CASSSGSGTDTQYF
TGCGCCAGCAGCTCGGGTAGTGGGACAGATACGCAGTATTTT
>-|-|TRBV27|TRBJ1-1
CASSFSGTSNTEAFF
TGTGCCAGCAGTTTCTCAGGGACCTCGAACACTGAAGCTTTCTTT